A selection of T cell receptor beta chains follows, all from one sample in a study of T cells in Graves' hyperthyroidism and ophthalmopathy. TCRdb fed the multiplex PCR reads into MiXCR, producing one record per CDR3 protein. Altogether approximately 400,000 distinct CDR3 sequences are present, about 15% being singletons, with the ten largest covering around a third. Material for sequencing was blood. The receptors shown here come from a woman aged 30 to 39 with Graves' hyperthyroidism. CDR3s include the opening cysteine and the closing phenylalanine or tryptophan. Each record gives: V gene, J gene, CDR3 protein.

TRBV24-1	TRBJ2-2	CATGYSGKRAGELFF
TRBV6-2/TRBV6-3	TRBJ2-7	CATEGVARDEQYF
TRBV12-3/TRBV12-4	TRBJ1-6	CASSPYTENSPLHF
TRBV7-3	TRBJ2-6	CASSLKGTSRSSGANVLTF
TRBV20-1	TRBJ1-6	CSARDFTGFSPLHF
TRBV7-2	TRBJ1-6	CASSLIPIYSPLHF
TRBV11-3	TRBJ2-1	CASSLTGTSGYNEQFF
TRBV6-1	TRBJ2-7	CASTGTGGIYEQYF
TRBV7-8	TRBJ2-3	CASSLETGNTQYF
TRBV5-1	TRBJ1-6	CASSAQGVGSPLHF
TRBV20-1	TRBJ1-2	CSARDQGFYYGYTF
TRBV6-1	TRBJ1-5	CASSELLQVNNQPQHF
TRBV7-9	TRBJ1-1	CASSLLESPNTEAFF
TRBV3-1	TRBJ1-1	CASSQSTGVNTEAFF
TRBV10-2	TRBJ2-7	CASSHEGLDSHEQYF
TRBV28	TRBJ1-2	CASSFSIRGYTF
TRBV3-1	TRBJ2-1	CASSQGLTGANEQFF
TRBV4-2	TRBJ1-4	CASSPGLGGDEKLFF
TRBV9	TRBJ2-2	CASSVVALPGELFF
TRBV3-1	TRBJ1-1	CASSQRDGEAFF
TRBV7-9	TRBJ2-3	CASSLYVLDSTDTQYF
TRBV29-1	TRBJ2-5	CSVGLAGETQYF
TRBV18	TRBJ2-1	CASSLDYSEQFF
TRBV20-1	TRBJ1-4	CSAGRRQGTNEKLFF
TRBV25-1	TRBJ2-1	CASSRDRAQYNEQFF
TRBV6-2/TRBV6-3	TRBJ1-5	CASSGGYDNQPQHF
TRBV28	TRBJ1-4	CASSPPFNEKLFF
TRBV3-1	TRBJ2-4	CASSREMWIGNIQYF
TRBV6-1	-	CASSEGSSYNEQYF